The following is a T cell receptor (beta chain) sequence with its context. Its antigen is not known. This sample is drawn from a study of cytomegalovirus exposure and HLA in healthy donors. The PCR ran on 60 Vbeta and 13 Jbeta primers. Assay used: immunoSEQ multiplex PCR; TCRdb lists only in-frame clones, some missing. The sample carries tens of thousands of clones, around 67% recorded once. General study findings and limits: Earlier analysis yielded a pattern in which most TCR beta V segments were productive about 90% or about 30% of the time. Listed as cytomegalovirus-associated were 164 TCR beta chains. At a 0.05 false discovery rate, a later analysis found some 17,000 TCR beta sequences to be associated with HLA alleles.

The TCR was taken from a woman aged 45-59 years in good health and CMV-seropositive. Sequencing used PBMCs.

CDR3 DNA sequence: TGCGCCAGCAGCTTGCTTCAACACCCACAAGAGACCCAGTACTTC. Translation gives CASSLLQHPQETQYF. The chain combines TRBV5-1 with TRBJ2-5; the D is unclear. V was pared by 1 base and J by 2 bases, with 12 bases between. Germline V lookup: CDR1 SGHRS, CDR2 YFSETQ. The CDR3 length is 15 residues.